A selection of T cell receptor beta chains follows, all from one sample in a study of OX40 agonist ivuxolimab in advanced cancers. Repertoires were generated with immunoSEQ multiplex PCR, while TCRdb's copy carries only in-frame clones and drops some. The table lists about 73,000 clones, around 84% of them singletons. The starting material was CD4+ or CD8+ T cells sorted from blood, obtained in a trial of the OX40 agonist ivuxolimab. The receptor source for this set is an adult with an advanced solid tumor such as melanoma, head and neck, liver or kidney cancer. Both conserved end residues are part of each CDR3. D genes are given only for firm matches. For some rows the clone size is stated as once, few or many, or as a class when expanded; others skip it.

clone_size j_call d_call v_call cdr3_aa cdr3_nt
. TRBJ2-7 . TRBV27 CASSQETGSSYEQYF TGTGCCAGCAGTCAAGAGACAGGTAGCTCCTACGAGCAGTACTTC
. TRBJ2-1 TRBD2 TRBV11-3 CASSLGTSMYEQFF TGTGCCAGCAGCTTAGGGACTAGCATGTATGAGCAGTTCTTC
. TRBJ1-5 . TRBV19 CASSIGQLNSNQPQHF TGTGCCAGTAGTATAGGACAGTTGAATAGCAATCAGCCCCAGCATTTT
. TRBJ1-1 . TRBV7-9 CASSLEGWGSLMNTEAFF TGTGCCAGCAGCTTAGAAGGTTGGGGCTCTCTCATGAACACTGAAGCTTTCTTT
. TRBJ2-7 TRBD1 TRBV27 CASSFYGQGYEQYF TGTGCCAGCAGTTTCTACGGACAGGGCTACGAGCAGTACTTC
. TRBJ1-6 . TRBV7-2 CASSPRLQGYSSSPLHF TGTGCCAGCAGCCCTAGGTTACAGGGATACAGTAGTTCACCCCTCCACTTT
. TRBJ1-1 . TRBV11-2 CASSLFPVNTEAFF TGTGCCAGCAGCCTATTTCCGGTGAACACTGAAGCTTTCTTT
. TRBJ1-2 . TRBV7-9 CASSLWGAHGYTF TGTGCCAGCAGCTTGTGGGGGGCGCATGGCTACACCTTC
. TRBJ2-5 TRBD2 TRBV5-4 CASSRGTSGRAGETQYF TGTGCCAGCAGTCGAGGGACTAGCGGGAGGGCTGGGGAGACCCAGTACTTC
. TRBJ1-1 . TRBV6-1 CASHRFRGNTEAFF TGTGCCAGCCATCGGTTTCGGGGTAACACTGAAGCTTTCTTT
once TRBJ2-5 . TRBV7-6 CASSQTGVVETQYF TGTGCCAGCAGCCAGACCGGGGTGGTAGAGACCCAGTACTTC
. TRBJ1-4 TRBD1 TRBV27 CASSLGQGFLLFF TGTGCCAGCAGCTTGGGACAGGGCTTTTTGCTGTTTTTT
. TRBJ1-4 TRBD1 TRBV7-2 CASSLAGGNNEKLFF TGTGCCAGCAGCTTAGCAGGGGGCAACAATGAAAAACTGTTTTTT